There are many counts of the clone carrying this T cell receptor beta chain. Its specificity is not known. Using its own MiXCR run on the reads, TCRdb lists one record per CDR3 protein. The repertoire consists of about 130,000 distinct CDR3 sequences, with roughly 9% occurring once and the leading ten covering 10%. This specimen belongs to a study of T cell repertoires in cytomegalovirus infection. About the study: CMV infection plus the matching HLA type was flagged by public TCR beta signatures. Points from the study as a whole: In two of eight donors, the top clonotype was HLA-C-restricted CMV-specific.

The source is a human donor in good health (CMV status not recorded). Some clones in this sample may be carry-over from other donors' samples. Sequenced: PBMCs.

For the CDR3, the DNA is TGTGCCAGCAGTTTGCGACAAACCTACGAGCAGTACTTC. The encoded protein is CASSLRQTYEQYF. The V call is TRBV6-1, the J call TRBJ2-7; D is unclear. Germline lookup yields CDR1 MNHNS and CDR2 SASEGT. The length of the CDR3 is 13 residues. With 5 bases removed from V and 2 bases from J, the gap between germline ends came to 10 bases.